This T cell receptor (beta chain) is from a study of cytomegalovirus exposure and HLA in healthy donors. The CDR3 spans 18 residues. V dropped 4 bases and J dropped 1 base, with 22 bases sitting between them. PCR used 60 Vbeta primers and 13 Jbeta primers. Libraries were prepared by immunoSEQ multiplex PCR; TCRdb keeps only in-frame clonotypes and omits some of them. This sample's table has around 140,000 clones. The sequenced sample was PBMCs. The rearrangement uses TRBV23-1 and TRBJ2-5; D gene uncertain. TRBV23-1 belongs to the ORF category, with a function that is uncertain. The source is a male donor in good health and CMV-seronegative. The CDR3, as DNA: TGCGCCAGCAGTCCCTTCCAGTCCCCTCGGGTCCTCCAAGAGACCCAGTACTTC. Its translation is CASSPFQSPRVLQETQYF.